The 16 T cell receptor beta chains in this list originate from one sample, sequenced in a study of cytomegalovirus exposure and HLA in healthy donors. In the PCR, 60 Vbeta and 13 Jbeta primers were used. Produced via immunoSEQ multiplex PCR; TCRdb's table is partial and in-frame only. The sample contains about 150,000 clones, more than 60% of which appear only once. The sequencing sample was made of PBMCs. Receptors originate from a man aged 18 to 30 in good health and CMV-seropositive.

The V and J genes are TRBV6-5 and TRBJ1-1; 9 bases agree with TRBD1. The V segment lost 5 bases and the J segment 8 bases; nucleotides outside the gene matches: 6. Germline CDR1 reads MNHEY; CDR2 reads SVGAGI. The CDR3 runs 13 residues. For the CDR3, the DNA is TGTGCCAGCAGTCCCACCGGGACAGGGGAAGCTTTCTTT. Translation: CASSPTGTGEAFF.

The chain links TRBV7-7 to TRBJ2-5; 7 nucleotides agree with TRBD1. From germline, CDR1 is SSHAT and CDR2 FNYEAQ (reference sequence). This CDR3 has 16 residues. V shed 2 bases, J shed 1 base, and the junction held 7 bases outside the gene matches. In DNA, the CDR3 is TGTGCCAGCAGCTTAAAAAGGGCAGGGGGCCAAGAGACCCAGTACTTC. Its protein product is CASSLKRAGGQETQYF.

A few counts support this clone. The J gene is TRBJ2-1, the V gene TRBV27, with TRBD1 matching over 7 bases. V dropped 2 bases and J dropped 4; count of bases not matched to a gene: 8. Per germline, CDR1 MNHEY and CDR2 SMNVEV (reference sequence). There are 16 residues in the CDR3. CDR3 region: CASSLNLRQGYNEQFF. Written as DNA, the CDR3 is TGTGCCAGCAGTTTAAATTTACGACAGGGTTACAATGAGCAGTTCTTC.

The J gene is TRBJ1-3, the V gene TRBV30; D is unclear. The CDR3 sequence is 12 residues long. Trimming shortened V by 3 bases and J by 2 bases, and 5 bases separated the two germline ends. CDR1 GTSNPN and CDR2 SVGIG come from the germline V gene (reference sequence). Here the CDR3 reads CAWSSAGNTIYF. For the CDR3, the DNA is TGTGCCTGGAGCTCCGCTGGAAACACCATATATTTT. Complete variable domain (other parts from reference TRBV30 and TRBJ1-3): SQTIHQWPATLVQPVGSPLSLECTVEGTSNPNLYWYRQAAGRGLQLLFYSVGIGQISSEVPQNLSASRPQDRQFILSSKKLLLSDSGFYLCAWSSAGNTIYFGEGSWLTVV.

The chain is built from TRBV9 and TRBJ2-1, with 10 nucleotides matching TRBD2. CDR1 SGDLS and CDR2 YYNGEE come from the germline V gene. This CDR3 comprises 14 residues. V shed 4 bases and J 8 bases; nucleotides not matched to a gene: 6. CDR3 loop: CASSLSLAGDEQFF. Written as DNA, the CDR3 is TGTGCCAGCAGCCTATCGCTAGCGGGAGATGAGCAGTTCTTC.

DNA for the CDR3: TGTGCCAGCGGAACAACTAGGGACAATGGTGAAAAACTGTTTTTT. Its translation: CASGTTRDNGEKLFF. V gene TRBV7-9 combines with J gene TRBJ1-4; D may be TRBD1 (6 bases). The CDR3 runs to 15 residues. Germline CDR1 SEHNR, CDR2 FQNEAQ (reference sequence). Trimming shortened V by 8 bases and J by 7 bases, and 20 bases separated the two germline ends.

In its sample, this clone was seen a few times. This sequence joins TRBV29-1 and TRBJ1-2; perhaps TRBD1 as D (6 bases). V lost 6 bases, J lost 10 bases, and 18 bases lay in between. From germline, CDR1 is SQVTM and CDR2 ANQGSEA. This CDR3 is built from 12 residues. The CDR3 is CSVPRDKSDYTF. The CDR3 DNA follows: TGCAGCGTCCCACGGGACAAGAGCGACTACACCTTC.

The J gene is TRBJ1-1, the V gene TRBV4-1; D is unclear. V dropped 4 bases and J dropped 1 base, with 7 bases sitting between them. This CDR3 spans 13 amino acids. Germline loops: CDR1 MGHRA, CDR2 YSYEKL. The chain's CDR3 is CASSPSSNTEAFF. CDR3 DNA: TGCGCCAGCAGCCCCTCTTCGAACACTGAAGCTTTCTTT.

This clone has only a few counts. V usage is TRBV5-4 and J usage is TRBJ1-2; possibly TRBD1 for D (5 bases). Germline-derived CDR1 and CDR2 are SGHNT and YYREEE (reference sequence). The length of the CDR3 is 14 residues. V lost 4 bases to trimming and J lost 0 bases, with 10 bases between them. The CDR3 nucleotides read TGTGCCAGCAGCCCTGGAGGGGCTAACTATGGCTACACCTTC. It is translated as CASSPGGANYGYTF.

The rearrangement links TRBV28 to TRBJ2-4; TRBD2 matches 14 bases. The length of the CDR3 is 20 residues. V shed 1 base, J shed 0 bases, and the junction held 8 bases outside the gene matches. CDR1 MDHEN and CDR2 SYDVKM come from the germline V gene. The CDR3 sequence is CASSLSVGLAGVGAKNIQYF. The CDR3 coding sequence is TGTGCCAGCAGTTTATCGGTGGGACTAGCGGGAGTTGGAGCCAAAAACATTCAGTACTTC.

The rearrangement links TRBV2 to TRBJ2-5; D gene unclear. The germline V and J ends were trimmed by 4 bases and 4 bases, with 10 bases remaining between them. Per the germline V gene, CDR1 is SNHLY and CDR2 is FYNNEI. The CDR3 is 13 residues long. The CDR3 sequence is CASSVGFGETQYF. The CDR3 region has the DNA TGTGCCAGCAGTGTGGGCTTTGGAGAGACCCAGTACTTC.

The rearrangement joins TRBV20-1 to TRBJ1-1, with no clear D. CDR1 DFQATT and CDR2 SNEGSKA come from the germline V gene (reference sequence). The CDR3 length is 11 residues. CDR3 in amino acids: CSLKLRAKAFF. DNA of the CDR3: TGCAGCCTTAAGTTGCGGGCTAAAGCTTTCTTT.

The chain uses TRBV5-4 and TRBJ2-7, with 8 bases lining up with TRBD2. The CDR3 length is 13 residues. Germline lookup yields CDR1 SGHNT and CDR2 YYREEE (reference sequence). V was clipped by 6 bases and J by 4 bases; unmatched bases: 6. CDR3 region: CASTRGGGYEQYF. CDR3 nucleotide sequence: TGTGCCAGCACCCGGGGGGGCGGTTACGAGCAGTACTTC.

The J gene is TRBJ2-5, the V gene TRBV11-1; no definite D call. CDR3 length: 12 amino acids. CDR1 is SGHAT and CDR2 is FQDESV in the germline V gene (reference sequence). The V and J ends lost 10 bases and 5 bases respectively, with 14 bases between them. CDR3 DNA: TGTGCCACCTCGTGGGCCGGCGAGACCCAGTACTTC. Its translation: CATSWAGETQYF.

This chain joins TRBV15 and TRBJ1-1, with TRBD1 as a possible D gene (5 bases). CDR3 length equals 14 residues. Germline V gene lookup returns CDR1 LNHNV and CDR2 YYDKDF (reference sequence). V lost 3 bases and J 4 bases, leaving 12 bases between the germline ends. The CDR3 DNA is TGTGCCACCAGCAGGGCCAAAGGGGTCACTGAAGCTTTCTTT. Translation gives CATSRAKGVTEAFF.

The chain is built from TRBV7-3 and TRBJ2-5, with D tentatively TRBD1 (5 bases). Looked up from germline, CDR1 is SGHTA and CDR2 is FQGTGA. CDR3 length: 14 residues. Trimming removed 3 bases from V and 5 bases from J, with 13 bases in between. This chain's CDR3 is CASSLLGPAETQYF. As DNA, the CDR3 is TGTGCCAGCAGCTTGTTGGGGCCCGCCGAGACCCAGTACTTC.